Listed below are T cell receptor beta chains from one sample, sequenced in a study of T cell responses to AZD1222 COVID-19 vaccine. The table came from immunoSEQ multiplex PCR; TCRdb's copy has only in-frame clones and leaves some out. The table has 90,000 to 150,000 clones, around 83% seen once. Sequences were derived from peripheral blood, sampled 28 days after the second AZD1222 dose. Receptor source: an adult who received the AZD1222 COVID-19 vaccine. The CDR3 runs from the conserved cysteine through the conserved F or W. A D gene is named only where the DNA matches it firmly. The size of a clone is reported for some rows only, either as once, few or many, or as a class for expanded clones.

v_call: TRBV19
d_call: NA
j_call: TRBJ1-6
clone_size: NA
cdr3_nt: TGTGCCACCGCTGACGGCCCCTTTAATTCACCCCTCCACTTT
cdr3_aa: CATADGPFNSPLHF

v_call: TRBV29-1
d_call: NA
j_call: TRBJ1-1
clone_size: NA
cdr3_nt: TGCAGCGCAAAGAACACTGAAGCTTTCTTT
cdr3_aa: CSAKNTEAFF

v_call: TRBV5-1
d_call: TRBD1
j_call: TRBJ1-1
clone_size: NA
cdr3_nt: TGCGCCAGCAGCTTGGAGAGACAGGGGAACACTGAAGCTTTCTTT
cdr3_aa: CASSLERQGNTEAFF

v_call: TRBV11-2
d_call: NA
j_call: TRBJ2-4
clone_size: NA
cdr3_nt: TGTGCCAGCAGCTTGGTAAAAAACATTCAGTACTTC
cdr3_aa: CASSLVKNIQYF

v_call: TRBV3-1/TRBV3-2
d_call: NA
j_call: TRBJ2-5
clone_size: NA
cdr3_nt: TGTGCCAGCAGCCAAGGTACGGGGGCGGGAGAGACCCAGTACTTC
cdr3_aa: CASSQGTGAGETQYF

v_call: TRBV27
d_call: TRBD2
j_call: TRBJ2-1
clone_size: NA
cdr3_nt: TGTGCCAGCAGTTTAACCGGGAGGGCTGACAATGAGCAGTTCTTC
cdr3_aa: CASSLTGRADNEQFF

v_call: TRBV28
d_call: TRBD1
j_call: TRBJ1-6
clone_size: NA
cdr3_nt: TGTGCCAGCAGTCAGGGGGCCGGTTATAATTCACCCCTCCACTTT
cdr3_aa: CASSQGAGYNSPLHF

v_call: TRBV5-8
d_call: NA
j_call: TRBJ1-1
clone_size: NA
cdr3_nt: TGTGCCAGCAGCTTGTTAGGACTCCCCGGCGAAGCTTTCTTT
cdr3_aa: CASSLLGLPGEAFF

v_call: TRBV6-1
d_call: NA
j_call: TRBJ1-3
clone_size: NA
cdr3_nt: TGTGCCAGCAGTGAAAAAGGAGGGACTGGAAACACCATATATTTT
cdr3_aa: CASSEKGGTGNTIYF

v_call: TRBV27
d_call: NA
j_call: TRBJ1-1
clone_size: NA
cdr3_nt: TGTGCCAGCAGTCGTCTTAGGGGGTCCAACACTGAAGCTTTCTTT
cdr3_aa: CASSRLRGSNTEAFF

v_call: TRBV7-8
d_call: NA
j_call: TRBJ2-1
clone_size: NA
cdr3_nt: TGTGCCAGCAGGGAGGTCGTTGAGCAGTTCTTC
cdr3_aa: CASREVVEQFF

v_call: TRBV7-7
d_call: TRBD2
j_call: TRBJ2-1
clone_size: NA
cdr3_nt: TGTGCCAGCAGCTTAAGCACAGCGGGAGGAAGGTACAATGAGCAGTTCTTC
cdr3_aa: CASSLSTAGGRYNEQFF

v_call: TRBV7-3
d_call: NA
j_call: TRBJ2-7
clone_size: NA
cdr3_nt: TGTGCCAGCAGCTTCGCTACGGGGCCCTCCTACGAGCAGTACTTC
cdr3_aa: CASSFATGPSYEQYF

v_call: TRBV7-2
d_call: NA
j_call: TRBJ2-1
clone_size: NA
cdr3_nt: TGTGCCAGCAGCGTAAGGCCCCGGGACCATTCACAGTTCTTC
cdr3_aa: CASSVRPRDHSQFF

v_call: TRBV6-6
d_call: NA
j_call: TRBJ2-5
clone_size: NA
cdr3_nt: TGTGCCAGCAGTTGGGTGTACCAAGAGACCCAGTACTTC
cdr3_aa: CASSWVYQETQYF

v_call: TRBV30
d_call: NA
j_call: TRBJ1-6
clone_size: NA
cdr3_nt: TGTGCCTGGACCTTCGGACGGAACTATAATTCACCCCTCCACTTT
cdr3_aa: CAWTFGRNYNSPLHF

v_call: TRBV4-1
d_call: TRBD1
j_call: TRBJ2-7
clone_size: NA
cdr3_nt: TGCGCCAGCAGCCAAGAATTGACAGGGAGCGAGCAGTACTTC
cdr3_aa: CASSQELTGSEQYF

v_call: TRBV6-1
d_call: TRBD2
j_call: TRBJ2-5
clone_size: NA
cdr3_nt: TGTGCCAGCAGTGAAGAAGCGGGAGGGCCAGAGACCCAGTACTTC
cdr3_aa: CASSEEAGGPETQYF

v_call: TRBV7-2
d_call: NA
j_call: TRBJ2-3
clone_size: once
cdr3_nt: TGTGCCAGCAGCAACAAAGAAGGCACAGATACGCAGTATTTT
cdr3_aa: CASSNKEGTDTQYF

v_call: TRBV27
d_call: NA
j_call: TRBJ2-6
clone_size: few
cdr3_nt: TGTGCCAGCAGTTGGTCTAACTCTGGGGCCAACGTCCTGACTTTC
cdr3_aa: CASSWSNSGANVLTF

v_call: TRBV5-1
d_call: NA
j_call: TRBJ1-6
clone_size: NA
cdr3_nt: TGCGCCAGCAGCTTGGGGGCCCCGGTAATCCAGGAGTCACCCCTCCACTTT
cdr3_aa: CASSLGAPVIQESPLHF

v_call: TRBV10-3
d_call: TRBD1
j_call: TRBJ2-2
clone_size: NA
cdr3_nt: TGTGCCATCGAACAGGGGGCCGAACAGAACACCGGGGAGCTGTTTTTT
cdr3_aa: CAIEQGAEQNTGELFF

v_call: TRBV6-6
d_call: NA
j_call: TRBJ2-3
clone_size: NA
cdr3_nt: TGTGCCAGCAGACAGGACAAAGGTCGCGGGTATTTT
cdr3_aa: CASRQDKGRGYF

v_call: TRBV9
d_call: TRBD2
j_call: TRBJ2-2
clone_size: once
cdr3_nt: TGTGCCAGCAGCGTAGGAGCTAGCGGGAGGGTTGGCGGGGAGCTGTTTTTT
cdr3_aa: CASSVGASGRVGGELFF

v_call: TRBV6-6
d_call: NA
j_call: TRBJ2-5
clone_size: NA
cdr3_nt: TGTGCCAGCAGTTACTCCCTTTTGGAGACCCAGTACTTC
cdr3_aa: CASSYSLLETQYF

v_call: TRBV11-2
d_call: NA
j_call: TRBJ2-7
clone_size: NA
cdr3_nt: TGTGCCAGCAGCCCAGAACACCCGGACAGTTTACTCTCCTACGAGCAGTACTTC
cdr3_aa: CASSPEHPDSLLSYEQYF

v_call: TRBV28
d_call: TRBD2
j_call: TRBJ2-1
clone_size: NA
cdr3_nt: TGTGCCAGTCAAATAGGTACCGGGACTAGCGGGGGATATGAGCAGTTCTTC
cdr3_aa: CASQIGTGTSGGYEQFF

v_call: TRBV5-6
d_call: NA
j_call: TRBJ1-2
clone_size: NA
cdr3_nt: TGTGCCAGCAGCTTCTGGTCCCATGGCTACACCTTC
cdr3_aa: CASSFWSHGYTF

v_call: TRBV7-3
d_call: TRBD1
j_call: TRBJ1-1
clone_size: NA
cdr3_nt: TGTGCCAGCAGCGTCGACAGGGACACTGAAGCTTTCTTT
cdr3_aa: CASSVDRDTEAFF

v_call: TRBV6-5
d_call: TRBD1
j_call: TRBJ1-1
clone_size: NA
cdr3_nt: TGTGCCAGCAGCCACGAACAGGGGTTTAGAACTGAAGCTTTCTTT
cdr3_aa: CASSHEQGFRTEAFF

v_call: TRBV6-5
d_call: TRBD2
j_call: TRBJ2-3
clone_size: few
cdr3_nt: TGTGCCAGCAGTTACCGCGGGAGGGCAAGGGATACGCAGTATTTT
cdr3_aa: CASSYRGRARDTQYF

v_call: TRBV5-1
d_call: NA
j_call: TRBJ1-4
clone_size: NA
cdr3_nt: TGCGCCAGCAGCCCCCGCGGTGAAAAACTGTTTTTT
cdr3_aa: CASSPRGEKLFF

v_call: TRBV3-1/TRBV3-2
d_call: NA
j_call: TRBJ1-5
clone_size: NA
cdr3_nt: TGTGCCAGCAGCCAGGGCCTCCCTAGCAATCAGCCCCAGCATTTT
cdr3_aa: CASSQGLPSNQPQHF

v_call: TRBV7-9
d_call: NA
j_call: TRBJ2-5
clone_size: NA
cdr3_nt: TGTGCCAGCAGCTTAATAGAAGAGACCCAGTACTTC
cdr3_aa: CASSLIEETQYF

v_call: TRBV7-9
d_call: TRBD1
j_call: TRBJ1-6
clone_size: NA
cdr3_nt: TGTGCCAGCAGCTTCGCGAGGGACAGCAAAAATTCACCCCTCCACTTT
cdr3_aa: CASSFARDSKNSPLHF

v_call: TRBV7-9
d_call: NA
j_call: TRBJ2-5
clone_size: NA
cdr3_nt: TGTGCCAGCGGATTTAAGAGGGCCGTTCAAGAGGGGGAGACCCAGTACTTC
cdr3_aa: CASGFKRAVQEGETQYF

v_call: TRBV11-2
d_call: TRBD2
j_call: TRBJ2-7
clone_size: NA
cdr3_nt: TGTGCCAGCAGCTTTAGCGGGGGTTTCTCCTACGAGCAGTACTTC
cdr3_aa: CASSFSGGFSYEQYF

v_call: TRBV24-1
d_call: TRBD1
j_call: TRBJ1-5
clone_size: NA
cdr3_nt: TGTGCCACCAGTGATGGGACAGGGGGTCCCAATCAGCCCCAGCATTTT
cdr3_aa: CATSDGTGGPNQPQHF

v_call: TRBV6-1
d_call: NA
j_call: TRBJ1-1
clone_size: NA
cdr3_nt: TGTGCCAGCAGCTCCGAGCTAGCGCTCACTGAAGCTTTCTTT
cdr3_aa: CASSSELALTEAFF

v_call: TRBV6-5
d_call: TRBD1
j_call: TRBJ1-2
clone_size: NA
cdr3_nt: TGTGCCAGCAGTTTGACGCCCGAAGGGACAGTGTATGGCTACACCTTC
cdr3_aa: CASSLTPEGTVYGYTF

v_call: TRBV28
d_call: NA
j_call: TRBJ2-1
clone_size: NA
cdr3_nt: TGTGCCAGCAGTTTATGGGACCGAAGCGAGCAGTTCTTC
cdr3_aa: CASSLWDRSEQFF

v_call: TRBV7-3
d_call: NA
j_call: TRBJ2-1
clone_size: NA
cdr3_nt: TGTGCCGTGGGAGGCTCGGGAAGATCCTACAATGAGCAGTTCTTC
cdr3_aa: CAVGGSGRSYNEQFF

v_call: TRBV9
d_call: TRBD2
j_call: TRBJ2-2
clone_size: NA
cdr3_nt: TGTGCCAGCAGCGTAGGGACTAGCAGACCGAACACCGGGGAGCTGTTTTTT
cdr3_aa: CASSVGTSRPNTGELFF

v_call: TRBV10-2
d_call: TRBD2
j_call: TRBJ2-1
clone_size: NA
cdr3_nt: TGCGCCAGCAGTGTACTAGCGGGAGTTAATGAGCAGTTCTTC
cdr3_aa: CASSVLAGVNEQFF

v_call: TRBV16
d_call: NA
j_call: TRBJ1-4
clone_size: NA
cdr3_nt: TGTGCCAGCAGCCAATCGGGCGGCAGGGGAGAGGAAAAACTGTTTTTT
cdr3_aa: CASSQSGGRGEEKLFF

v_call: TRBV3-1/TRBV3-2
d_call: NA
j_call: TRBJ1-4
clone_size: NA
cdr3_nt: TGTGCCAGCAGCCAAGACAGGGCTAATGAAAAACTGTTTTTT
cdr3_aa: CASSQDRANEKLFF

v_call: TRBV27
d_call: NA
j_call: TRBJ1-5
clone_size: NA
cdr3_nt: TGTGCCAGCAGTTTATCGTCAGGAAGAATTCAGCCCCAGCATTTT
cdr3_aa: CASSLSSGRIQPQHF

v_call: TRBV9
d_call: NA
j_call: TRBJ2-2
clone_size: NA
cdr3_nt: TGTGCCAGGAGCGGCACCGGGGAGCTGTTTTTT
cdr3_aa: CARSGTGELFF

v_call: TRBV7-9
d_call: NA
j_call: TRBJ1-2
clone_size: NA
cdr3_nt: TGTGCCAGCAGCTTAGGTACGGATGGCTACACCTTC
cdr3_aa: CASSLGTDGYTF

v_call: TRBV28
d_call: NA
j_call: TRBJ1-2
clone_size: NA
cdr3_nt: TGTGCCAGCTACGACCGGGACACTCTCTATGGCTACACCTTC
cdr3_aa: CASYDRDTLYGYTF

v_call: TRBV7-8
d_call: NA
j_call: TRBJ1-1
clone_size: once
cdr3_nt: TGTGCCAGCAGCTTATCCGGTGGGGCCGCGGACACTGAAGCTTTCTTT
cdr3_aa: CASSLSGGAADTEAFF

v_call: TRBV29-1
d_call: TRBD1
j_call: TRBJ2-7
clone_size: NA
cdr3_nt: TGCAGCGTTGAAAAGGGGGCCAGAGGGAACTACGAGCAGTACTTC
cdr3_aa: CSVEKGARGNYEQYF

v_call: TRBV29-1
d_call: NA
j_call: TRBJ1-1
clone_size: NA
cdr3_nt: TGCAGCGTTGAGGCAGGGATGAACACTGAAGCTTTCTTT
cdr3_aa: CSVEAGMNTEAFF

v_call: TRBV3-1/TRBV3-2
d_call: NA
j_call: TRBJ1-4
clone_size: NA
cdr3_nt: TGTGCCAGCAGCCACAGGGGTTTCGGTGAAAAACTGTTTTTT
cdr3_aa: CASSHRGFGEKLFF